Listed below are T cell receptor beta chains from one sample, sequenced in a study of T-cell reconstitution after alpha-beta-depleted transplantation in children. TCRdb reprocessed the PCR reads with MiXCR, giving one entry per CDR3 protein. Of around 300,000 distinct CDR3 sequences in the sample, 23% were seen once. Source: PBMCs, mostly from graft donor cells, taken 180 days after TCRalphabeta/CD19-depleted stem cell transplant. The origin of the receptors is a male patient aged 10-17 years who had a stem cell transplant for acute lymphoblastic leukemia, so the T cells may come from the graft donor. CDR3s include the opening cysteine and the closing phenylalanine or tryptophan. D genes are given only for firm matches. Clone sizes are given selectively: once, few, many, or a class where the clone is expanded.

V gene: TRBV7-2
J gene: TRBJ1-5
D gene: NA
clone size: few
CDR3 DNA: TGTGCCAGCAGCTTAAATTCGGTAGCAAATCAGCCCCAGCATTTT
CDR3 protein: CASSLNSVANQPQHF

V gene: TRBV20-1
J gene: TRBJ2-3
D gene: NA
clone size: NA
CDR3 DNA: TGCAGTGCTAGAGGGGTTGTAGCGGAGTTCACAGATACGCAGTATTTT
CDR3 protein: CSARGVVAEFTDTQYF

V gene: TRBV20-1
J gene: TRBJ1-1
D gene: NA
clone size: few
CDR3 DNA: TGCAGTGCGCCGGACGTAGGCACTGAAGCTTTCTTT
CDR3 protein: CSAPDVGTEAFF

V gene: TRBV7-2
J gene: TRBJ1-4
D gene: NA
clone size: few
CDR3 DNA: TGTGCCAGCAGCGTCGGGGGGTTCGCGGCGGAACTGTTTTTT
CDR3 protein: CASSVGGFAAELFF

V gene: TRBV12-3/TRBV12-4
J gene: TRBJ2-7
D gene: NA
clone size: NA
CDR3 DNA: TGTGCCAGCAGTCCCACACTCGGATACGAGCAGTACTTC
CDR3 protein: CASSPTLGYEQYF

V gene: TRBV20-1
J gene: TRBJ1-4
D gene: NA
clone size: few
CDR3 DNA: TGCAGTGCGCTACAAGGACTTAATGAAAAACTGTTTTTT
CDR3 protein: CSALQGLNEKLFF

V gene: TRBV13
J gene: TRBJ1-1
D gene: NA
clone size: few
CDR3 DNA: TGTGCCAGCAGCTTAGAGGGGCTGGGAAGCGTGACTGAAGCTTTCTTT
CDR3 protein: CASSLEGLGSVTEAFF

V gene: TRBV10-3
J gene: TRBJ1-3
D gene: NA
clone size: few
CDR3 DNA: TGTGCCATCAGTGAGTCGTTGAGGAGCTCTGGAAACACCATATATTTT
CDR3 protein: CAISESLRSSGNTIYF

V gene: TRBV9
J gene: TRBJ1-3
D gene: NA
clone size: few
CDR3 DNA: TGTGCCAGCAGCGTACGGGCCTCCTCTGGAAACACCATATATTTT
CDR3 protein: CASSVRASSGNTIYF

V gene: TRBV13
J gene: TRBJ2-7
D gene: NA
clone size: NA
CDR3 DNA: TGTGCCAGCAGGGGCGGCAGCTCCTACGAGCAGTACTTC
CDR3 protein: CASRGGSSYEQYF

V gene: TRBV5-1
J gene: TRBJ2-5
D gene: TRBD2
clone size: few
CDR3 DNA: TGCGCCAGCAGCCCGCGACTAGCGGGAGGGCGTTTGGAGACCCAGTACTTC
CDR3 protein: CASSPRLAGGRLETQYF

V gene: TRBV4-1
J gene: TRBJ1-1
D gene: NA
clone size: few
CDR3 DNA: TGCGCCAGCAGCCAAGAAGGGAGAATGAACACTGAAGCTTTCTTT
CDR3 protein: CASSQEGRMNTEAFF

V gene: TRBV3-1
J gene: TRBJ2-7
D gene: NA
clone size: few
CDR3 DNA: TGTGCCAGCAGCCAAACACCACAGGGATGGCCCTACGAGCAGTACTTC
CDR3 protein: CASSQTPQGWPYEQYF

V gene: TRBV5-4
J gene: TRBJ1-4
D gene: NA
clone size: few
CDR3 DNA: TGTGCCAGCAGCTCCCCCTTGACGAGGGGAAAACTGTTTTTT
CDR3 protein: CASSSPLTRGKLFF

V gene: TRBV27
J gene: TRBJ2-7
D gene: TRBD2
clone size: NA
CDR3 DNA: TGTGCCAGCAGTCCCACCGGGACTAGCGGATACTCCTACGAGCAGTACTTC
CDR3 protein: CASSPTGTSGYSYEQYF

V gene: TRBV5-5
J gene: TRBJ2-2
D gene: NA
clone size: many
CDR3 DNA: TGTGCCAGCAGCTTGTCTAGCACCGGGGAGCTGTTTTTT
CDR3 protein: CASSLSSTGELFF

V gene: TRBV20-1
J gene: TRBJ2-4
D gene: NA
clone size: NA
CDR3 DNA: TGCAGTGCTAGTCAAGTAGCCAAAAACATTCAGTACTTC
CDR3 protein: CSASQVAKNIQYF

V gene: TRBV21-1
J gene: TRBJ2-1
D gene: NA
clone size: NA
CDR3 DNA: TGTGCCAGCAGCAAACCCGAACAGGGTTTAGGCTACAATGAGCAGTTCTTC
CDR3 protein: CASSKPEQGLGYNEQFF

V gene: TRBV7-3
J gene: TRBJ2-6
D gene: TRBD2
clone size: NA
CDR3 DNA: TGTGCCAGCAGCTACGGACTAGCTTCCTCTGGGGCCAACGTCCTGACTTTC
CDR3 protein: CASSYGLASSGANVLTF

V gene: TRBV11-2
J gene: TRBJ2-3
D gene: NA
clone size: few
CDR3 DNA: TGTGCCAGCAGCTTCCTTTGGTCCACAGATACGCAGTATTTT
CDR3 protein: CASSFLWSTDTQYF

V gene: TRBV13
J gene: TRBJ2-1
D gene: NA
clone size: few
CDR3 DNA: TGTGCCAGCAGCCAGTCGGCTAGTAATGAGCAGTTCTTC
CDR3 protein: CASSQSASNEQFF

V gene: TRBV18
J gene: TRBJ2-7
D gene: NA
clone size: NA
CDR3 DNA: TGTGCCAGCTCACCCACATTTGCTACTGCCTACGAGCAGTACTTC
CDR3 protein: CASSPTFATAYEQYF

V gene: TRBV12-3/TRBV12-4
J gene: TRBJ2-7
D gene: TRBD1
clone size: many
CDR3 DNA: TGTGCCAGCAGTGACAGGGCGCCACTTTACAACGAGCAGTACTTC
CDR3 protein: CASSDRAPLYNEQYF

V gene: TRBV7-3
J gene: TRBJ1-2
D gene: NA
clone size: few
CDR3 DNA: TGTGCCAGCAGCTTACCGGGCTACACCTTC
CDR3 protein: CASSLPGYTF

V gene: TRBV28
J gene: TRBJ1-1
D gene: NA
clone size: many
CDR3 DNA: TGTGCCAGCAGTTTTCCAATGAACACTGAAGCTTTCTTT
CDR3 protein: CASSFPMNTEAFF

V gene: TRBV12-3/TRBV12-4
J gene: TRBJ2-7
D gene: NA
clone size: NA
CDR3 DNA: TGTGCCAGCAGTTTAAATCCTCGACTTCATCCCTACGAGCAGTACTTC
CDR3 protein: CASSLNPRLHPYEQYF

V gene: TRBV5-1
J gene: TRBJ2-7
D gene: NA
clone size: NA
CDR3 DNA: TGCGCCAGCAGCTTTAACAGGGCCGACGAGCAGTACTTC
CDR3 protein: CASSFNRADEQYF

V gene: TRBV20-1
J gene: TRBJ2-1
D gene: NA
clone size: many
CDR3 DNA: TGCAGTGCTAGCCCAGCGGGTTCGAGCTCCTACAATGAGCAGTTCTTC
CDR3 protein: CSASPAGSSSYNEQFF

V gene: TRBV7-2
J gene: TRBJ2-7
D gene: NA
clone size: few
CDR3 DNA: TGTGCCAGCAGCTTAGGGGCCTTCCCCTACGAGCAGTACTTC
CDR3 protein: CASSLGAFPYEQYF

V gene: TRBV5-5
J gene: TRBJ2-7
D gene: NA
clone size: few
CDR3 DNA: TGTGCCAGCAGCTTGGATGTAGGGTTAAGGGGCGAGCAGTACTTC
CDR3 protein: CASSLDVGLRGEQYF

V gene: TRBV5-1
J gene: TRBJ1-6
D gene: TRBD1
clone size: NA
CDR3 DNA: TGCGCCAGCAGCTTGGCCGGGGGGACAGGGATCCCACCCCTCCACTTT
CDR3 protein: CASSLAGGTGIPPLHF

V gene: TRBV28
J gene: TRBJ2-4
D gene: NA
clone size: NA
CDR3 DNA: TGTGCCAGCAGTTTTGGGCCTGCCAAAAACATTCAGTACTTC
CDR3 protein: CASSFGPAKNIQYF

V gene: TRBV6-1
J gene: TRBJ2-6
D gene: NA
clone size: NA
CDR3 DNA: TGTGCCAGCAGTGAAAAGAATACTGGGGCCAACGTCCTGACTTTC
CDR3 protein: CASSEKNTGANVLTF

V gene: TRBV7-9
J gene: TRBJ2-7
D gene: NA
clone size: few
CDR3 DNA: TGTGCCAGCAGCGACGGGAGACAGTCAACCTACGAGCAGTACTTC
CDR3 protein: CASSDGRQSTYEQYF

V gene: TRBV7-3
J gene: TRBJ2-1
D gene: NA
clone size: few
CDR3 DNA: TGTGCCAGCAGCTTAGACGGAGCGGGCCCACATCGTGAGCAGTTCTTC
CDR3 protein: CASSLDGAGPHREQFF

V gene: TRBV6-5
J gene: TRBJ1-1
D gene: TRBD1
clone size: NA
CDR3 DNA: TGTGCCAGCAGTTACGGCCAGGGGGCGCTGGGCACTGAAGCTTTCTTT
CDR3 protein: CASSYGQGALGTEAFF

V gene: TRBV20-1
J gene: TRBJ2-3
D gene: NA
clone size: NA
CDR3 DNA: TGCAGTGCAAACAGGGTCGGAAATACGCAGTATTTT
CDR3 protein: CSANRVGNTQYF

V gene: TRBV15
J gene: TRBJ2-3
D gene: NA
clone size: few
CDR3 DNA: TGTGCCACCAGCAGAGAGGGGCGATCTAGCACAGATACGCAGTATTTT
CDR3 protein: CATSREGRSSTDTQYF

V gene: TRBV20-1
J gene: TRBJ2-1
D gene: NA
clone size: NA
CDR3 DNA: TGCAGTGCTAGATTTGACGGCAACTACAATGAGCAGTTCTTC
CDR3 protein: CSARFDGNYNEQFF

V gene: TRBV20-1
J gene: TRBJ2-5
D gene: NA
clone size: few
CDR3 DNA: TGCAGTGCTAGAGAGCTGGGGGATCCGACCCAGTACTTC
CDR3 protein: CSARELGDPTQYF

V gene: TRBV29-1
J gene: TRBJ2-7
D gene: NA
clone size: many
CDR3 DNA: TGCAGCGTTGGACAGGCCTACGAGCAGTACTTC
CDR3 protein: CSVGQAYEQYF

V gene: TRBV5-6
J gene: TRBJ2-3
D gene: NA
clone size: few
CDR3 DNA: TGTGCCAGCAGCTCTGGTTACCGCACAGATACGCAGTATTTT
CDR3 protein: CASSSGYRTDTQYF

V gene: TRBV4-1
J gene: TRBJ2-3
D gene: NA
clone size: few
CDR3 DNA: TGCGCCAGCAGCCAAGGACAGGTCCTTTTCTATGATACGCAGTATTTT
CDR3 protein: CASSQGQVLFYDTQYF

V gene: TRBV6-1
J gene: TRBJ2-7
D gene: NA
clone size: few
CDR3 DNA: TGTGCCAGCAGTGAGACTATCCCTCGCGAGCAGTACTTC
CDR3 protein: CASSETIPREQYF

V gene: TRBV27
J gene: TRBJ2-7
D gene: NA
clone size: few
CDR3 DNA: TGTGCCAGCGGCCGCAGCCTCTCCTACGAGCAGTACTTC
CDR3 protein: CASGRSLSYEQYF

V gene: TRBV11-2
J gene: TRBJ1-2
D gene: TRBD1
clone size: NA
CDR3 DNA: TGTGCCAGCAGCCAGATCGCCGGGACAGGGGGCGGACGGCGCTTC
CDR3 protein: CASSQIAGTGGGRRF

V gene: TRBV27
J gene: TRBJ1-1
D gene: NA
clone size: NA
CDR3 DNA: TGTGCCAGCAGTTCCCACTTCCGGGGGGCACCGAACACTGAAGCTTTCTTT
CDR3 protein: CASSSHFRGAPNTEAFF